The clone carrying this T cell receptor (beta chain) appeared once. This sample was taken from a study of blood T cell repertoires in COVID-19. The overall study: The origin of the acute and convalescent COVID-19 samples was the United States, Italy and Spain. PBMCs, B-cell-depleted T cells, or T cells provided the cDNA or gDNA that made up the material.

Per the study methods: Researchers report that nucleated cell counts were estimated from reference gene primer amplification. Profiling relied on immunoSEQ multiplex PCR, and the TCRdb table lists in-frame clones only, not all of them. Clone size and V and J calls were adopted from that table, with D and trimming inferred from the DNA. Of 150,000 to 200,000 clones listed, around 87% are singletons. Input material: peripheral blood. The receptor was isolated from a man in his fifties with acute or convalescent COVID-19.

The CDR3 region has the DNA TGCGCCAGCATAGACTCTGGGGCCAACGTCCTGACTTTC. Its translation is CASIDSGANVLTF. The V gene is TRBV5-1, the J gene TRBJ2-6; D not resolved. CDR3 length equals 13 residues. The V end lost 6 bases, the J end lost 0 bases, and 4 bases lay between the germline ends. Germline loops: CDR1 SGHRS, CDR2 YFSETQ.